The 10 T cell receptor beta chains below all came from one sample that was sequenced in a study of T cell responses to AZD1222 COVID-19 vaccine. Method: immunoSEQ multiplex PCR; TCRdb's copy keeps in-frame clones and lacks some. Here the sample spans 160,000 or so clones, about nine tenths being singletons. The source was peripheral blood, collected on day 0 of AZD1222 vaccination. Receptor source: an adult in good health.

J is TRBJ1-3 and V is TRBV4-3; D is undetermined. Trimming left V 2 bases short and J 4 bases short, with 15 bases between. The CDR3 sequence is 16 residues long. Germline CDR1 LGHNA, CDR2 YSLEER. CDR3 region: CASSQSGGHEGNTIYF. In DNA form, the CDR3 reads TGCGCCAGCAGCCAAAGCGGTGGCCACGAAGGAAACACCATATATTTT.

The chain links TRBV25-1 to TRBJ1-5; unclear D gene. CDR3 length: 16 amino acids. Per the germline V gene, CDR1 is MGHDK and CDR2 is SYGVNS. The V gene lost 0 bases and the J gene lost 2 bases, with 11 bases spanning the gap. The CDR3 region is CASSEYAAVGNQPQHF. The CDR3 nucleotides are TGTGCCAGCAGTGAATATGCTGCAGTTGGCAATCAGCCCCAGCATTTT.

The chain employs TRBV28 and TRBJ1-4, with D possibly being TRBD1 (6 bases). Trimming shortened V by 3 bases and J by 4 bases, and 12 bases separated the two germline ends. CDR3 length equals 15 residues. CDR1 and CDR2 from the germline V gene are MDHEN and SYDVKM. The CDR3 is CASSLRGAHNEKLFF. CDR3 in DNA: TGTGCCAGCAGTTTGAGGGGGGCGCATAATGAAAAACTGTTTTTT.

The rearrangement links TRBV4-1 to TRBJ1-1; D perhaps matches TRBD1 (6 bases). The CDR3 has 15 residues. Trimming cost V 6 bases and J 5 bases, with 19 bases left between them. The germline CDR1 and CDR2 sequences are MGHRA and YSYEKL. CDR3 amino acids: CASSPNRAGVTEAFF. CDR3 in DNA: TGCGCCAGCAGTCCTAACAGGGCGGGAGTGACTGAAGCTTTCTTT.

The chain joins TRBV6-5 to TRBJ2-1; possibly TRBD2 for D (6 bases). The germline CDR1 and CDR2 sequences are MNHEY and SVGAGI. CDR3 length: 13 amino acids. The germline V and J ends were trimmed by 6 bases and 0 bases, with 6 bases remaining between them. CDR3 protein: CASRTSSYNEQFF. The CDR3 region has the DNA TGTGCCAGCAGGACTAGCTCCTACAATGAGCAGTTCTTC.

J is TRBJ1-3 and V is TRBV4-3, with D possibly TRBD1 on 5 matching bases. V dropped 5 bases and J dropped 1 base, with 18 bases sitting between them. Per germline, CDR1 LGHNA and CDR2 YSLEER. CDR3 length equals 17 residues. The CDR3 DNA reads TGCGCCAGCAGCGGAACGGGGACCGCCTTTTCTGGAAACACCATATATTTT. The encoded protein is CASSGTGTAFSGNTIYF.

This clone was found once. The chain carries TRBV10-2 and TRBJ2-7; the D gene is possibly TRBD2 (6 bases). Trimming pared 1 base from V and 0 bases from J, leaving 13 bases between. This CDR3 has 16 residues. Germline-derived CDR1 and CDR2 are WSHSY and SAAADI. The CDR3 sequence is CASSEFASADSYEQYF. CDR3 nucleotides: TGCGCCAGCAGTGAGTTCGCTAGCGCCGACTCCTACGAGCAGTACTTC.

V gene TRBV6-5 combines with J gene TRBJ2-5; 12 bases are shared with TRBD2. V shed 5 bases, J shed 4 bases, and the junction held 5 bases outside the gene matches. The CDR3 is 15 residues long. Germline V CDR1 and CDR2: MNHEY, SVGAGI. Here the CDR3 DNA reads TGTGCCAGCAGTCCCCTAGCGGGAGGGCCAGAGACCCAGTACTTC. Translated, it gives CASSPLAGGPETQYF.

This chain connects TRBV24-1 to TRBJ2-2, with 7 bases lining up with TRBD1. Looked up from germline, CDR1 is KGHDR and CDR2 is SFDVKD. The CDR3 is made up of 15 amino acids. The V segment lost 4 bases and the J segment 1 base; nucleotides outside the gene matches: 2. This CDR3 is CATSDRTGNTGELFF. For the CDR3, the DNA is TGTGCCACCAGTGACAGGACAGGGAACACCGGGGAGCTGTTTTTT.

The V and J genes are TRBV7-3 and TRBJ2-1; 9 bases are a match to TRBD1. CDR1 and CDR2 from the germline V gene are SGHTA and FQGTGA. This CDR3 is 15 amino acids long. Trimming at V came to 2 bases and at J to 8 bases, leaving 7 bases not matched to a gene. CDR3 sequence (DNA): TGTGCCAGCAGCTTAGGGACAGGGCTGGTGGATGAGCAGTTCTTC. Its translation is CASSLGTGLVDEQFF. The whole variable domain, filled in from reference TRBV7-3 and TRBJ2-1, reads GAGVSQTPSNKVTEKGKYVELRCDPISGHTALYWYRQSLGQGPEFLIYFQGTGAADDSGLPNDRFFAVRPEGSVSTLKIQRTERGDSAVYLCASSLGTGLVDEQFFGPGTRLTVL.